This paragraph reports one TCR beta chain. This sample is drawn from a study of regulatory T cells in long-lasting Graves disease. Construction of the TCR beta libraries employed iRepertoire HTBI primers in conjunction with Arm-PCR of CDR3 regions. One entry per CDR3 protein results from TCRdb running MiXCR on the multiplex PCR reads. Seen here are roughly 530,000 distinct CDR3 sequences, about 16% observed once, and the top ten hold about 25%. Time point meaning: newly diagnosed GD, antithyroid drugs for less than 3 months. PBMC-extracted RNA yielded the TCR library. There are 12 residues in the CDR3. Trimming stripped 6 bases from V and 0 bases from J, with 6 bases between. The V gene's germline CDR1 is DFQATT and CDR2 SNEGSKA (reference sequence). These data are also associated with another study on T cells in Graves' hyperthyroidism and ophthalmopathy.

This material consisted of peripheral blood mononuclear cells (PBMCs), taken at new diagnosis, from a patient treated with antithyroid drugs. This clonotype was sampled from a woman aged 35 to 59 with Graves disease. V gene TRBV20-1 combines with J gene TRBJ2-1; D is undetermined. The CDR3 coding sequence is TGCAGTGCCGATTACTCCTACAATGAGCAGTTCTTC. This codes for CSADYSYNEQFF.